Below, 27 T cell receptor beta chains from the same sample are listed, as sequenced in a study of T cell repertoires in cytomegalovirus infection. Each CDR3 protein gets one entry after TCRdb re-called the reads with MiXCR. The sample lists some 220,000 distinct CDR3 sequences; under 8.5% were seen once. Sequencing was done on a sample of PBMCs. The source of these receptors is a human donor in good health (CMV status not recorded). Some clones in this sample may be carry-over from other donors' samples.

At least ten counts were recorded for this clonotype. The genes are TRBV11-2 and TRBJ1-1; 7 bases map to TRBD1. Germline V gene lookup returns CDR1 SGHAT and CDR2 FQNNGV. The CDR3 has 15 residues. Losses at the gene ends were 0 bases for V and 1 base for J; bases not matched to a gene: 2. The CDR3 nucleotides are TGTGCCAGCAGCTTAGAAGGGGGCGGGAACACTGAAGCTTTCTTT. This translates into CASSLEGGGNTEAFF.

The CDR3 DNA follows: TGTGCCAGCAGTTTAGGGACACGTCAAACGGAGGCTTTCTTT. The encoded protein is CASSLGTRQTEAFF. The chain employs TRBV12-3 or TRBV12-4 and TRBJ1-1, with D possibly matching TRBD1 (5 bases). Trimming took 1 base from V and 11 from J, leaving 17 bases between them. This CDR3 spans 14 amino acids.

This clonotype was counted many times. J is TRBJ2-1 and V is TRBV28; TRBD1 agrees at 7 bases. The CDR3 loop spans 17 amino acids. V was pared by 6 bases and J by 7 bases, with 18 bases of the junction left unmatched. The germline V gene encodes CDR1 MDHEN and CDR2 SYDVKM. For the CDR3, the DNA is TGTGCCAGCAGGCCCCCACGGGGCAGGGGGATATGGAATGAGCAGTTCTTC. Residues: CASRPPRGRGIWNEQFF.

The sample holds many counts of this clonotype. The rearrangement uses TRBV27 and TRBJ2-7; TRBD1 might be the D (5 bases). V was trimmed by 4 bases and J by 2 bases, leaving 12 bases between them. The CDR3 totals 14 residues. Germline V CDR1 and CDR2: MNHEY, SMNVEV (reference sequence). Here the CDR3 reads CASSSWGRTYEQYF. CDR3 nucleotides: TGTGCCAGCAGTTCCTGGGGCAGAACCTACGAGCAGTACTTC.

V gene TRBV5-6 combines with J gene TRBJ2-2; D perhaps matches TRBD1 (7 bases). CDR1 is SGHDT, CDR2 YYEEEE, per germline. CDR3 length: 16 residues. The germline V and J ends were trimmed by 4 bases and 1 base, with 14 bases remaining between them. The CDR3 protein is CASSRRQGGNTGELFF. CDR3 nucleotides: TGTGCCAGCAGCCGCCGCCAGGGGGGGAACACCGGGGAGCTGTTTTTT.

J is TRBJ2-5 and V is TRBV7-2, with unresolved D. Trimming took 6 bases from V and 3 from J, leaving 11 bases between them. This CDR3 comprises 13 residues. Germline-derived CDR1 and CDR2 are SGHTA and FQGNSA. CDR3 region: CASSTVGKETQYF. The CDR3 DNA reads as TGTGCCAGCAGTACCGTGGGGAAAGAGACCCAGTACTTC. The whole variable domain, remainder taken from reference TRBV7-2 and TRBJ2-5, is GAGVSQSPSNKVTEKGKDVELRCDPISGHTALYWYRQSLGQGLEFLIYFQGNSAPDKSGLPSDRFSAERTGGSVSTLTIQRTQQEDSAVYLCASSTVGKETQYFGPGTRLLVL.

The chain combines TRBV20-1 with TRBJ2-7; 11 bases are shared with TRBD1. V lost 1 base, J lost 5 bases, and 10 bases stayed unmatched. Germline CDR1 and CDR2: DFQATT and SNEGSKA (reference sequence). The CDR3 length is 16 residues. The CDR3 DNA follows: TGCAGTGCTAGAGGCTGGACAGGGGGCTTAGGGGACGAGCAGTACTTC. Residues: CSARGWTGGLGDEQYF.

With respect to this clonotype: This clone may be a read error of a much larger clone one base away. The chain joins TRBV5-1 to TRBJ2-1; D gene uncertain. This CDR3 region has 16 residues. Germline CDR1 reads SGHRS; CDR2 reads YFSETQ. In DNA form, the CDR3 reads TGCGCCAGCAGCTTTGATTCTCGGAGCTCCTTCAATGAGCAGTTCTTC. This gives the protein CASSFDSRSSFNEQFF.

This clonotype was observed at least ten times. V gene TRBV10-2 combines with J gene TRBJ1-1; no reliable D call. V was pared by 3 bases and J by 2 bases, with 10 bases between. The CDR3 spans 14 residues. Germline V gene data show CDR1 as WSHSY and CDR2 as SAAADI. The CDR3, as DNA: TGCGCCAGCAGTGATAGGAGCCCCAACACTGAAGCTTTCTTT. Translating it yields CASSDRSPNTEAFF.

This chain joins TRBV19 and TRBJ2-5; tentative D call: TRBD1 (7 bases). This CDR3 has 15 amino acids. V lost 3 bases and J lost 4, with 15 bases in between. Germline V gives CDR1 LNHDA, CDR2 SQIVND (reference sequence). The CDR3 is CASSIAGQTGETQYF. CDR3 sequence (DNA): TGTGCCAGTAGTATCGCGGGACAGACGGGAGAGACCCAGTACTTC.

The V call is TRBV20-1, the J call TRBJ1-1; D may be TRBD1 (6 bases). Trimming shortened V by 3 bases and J by 1 base, and 15 bases separated the two germline ends. Germline loops: CDR1 DFQATT, CDR2 SNEGSKA (reference sequence). The CDR3 runs to 15 residues. The CDR3 loop is CSARVGGTSNTEAFF. The CDR3 DNA reads as TGCAGTGCTAGGGTAGGGGGGACCTCGAACACTGAAGCTTTCTTT.

This clonotype was observed many times. The chain combines TRBV7-3 with TRBJ1-2; D perhaps matches TRBD1 (5 bases). Germline assignment: CDR1 SGHTA and CDR2 FQGTGA. The CDR3 has 14 amino acids. Trimming left V 5 bases short and J 5 bases short, with 15 bases between. CDR3 protein: CASSPGTEGYGYTF. The CDR3 DNA sequence: TGTGCCAGCAGCCCCGGGACCGAGGGGTATGGCTACACCTTC.

Of note for this clonotype: This may arise from a read error, as a much more abundant clone is one base away. The chain has TRBV29-1 and TRBJ2-3; either TRBD1 or TRBD2 may supply D (5 bases each). CDR1 SQVTM and CDR2 ANQGSEA come from the germline V gene. CDR3 size: 12 residues. This CDR3 is CSVERGTDMQYF. CDR3 nucleotides: TGCAGCGTTGAACGGGGCACAGATATGCAGTATTTT.

This clonotype has a count of ten or more. The chain employs TRBV7-2 and TRBJ2-4; no reliable D call. The CDR3 is 14 residues long. V lost 1 base and J lost 6, with 10 bases in between. Per germline, CDR1 SGHTA and CDR2 FQGNSA. The CDR3 here is CASSLVGRLNIQYF. The CDR3 DNA reads as TGTGCCAGCAGCTTAGTGGGCAGATTAAACATTCAGTACTTC.

This clonotype was recorded many times. The CDR3 sequence: CASRQIQGAPNEQFF. The CDR3 nucleotides read TGTGCCAGCAGGCAGATACAGGGGGCGCCGAATGAGCAGTTCTTC. The rearrangement uses TRBV2 and TRBJ2-1; 9 bases line up with TRBD1. From germline, CDR1 is SNHLY and CDR2 FYNNEI. CDR3 length equals 15 residues. J gave up 7 bases and V 6 bases, and 10 bases lay outside the gene matches.

This clonotype has at least ten counts. This chain links TRBV6-2 or TRBV6-3 with TRBJ2-3; TRBD2 agrees at 11 bases. V trimming: 8 bases; J trimming: 2 bases; junction bases outside the gene matches: 6. The CDR3 is 15 amino acids. Germline values: CDR1 MNHEY, CDR2 SVGEGT. The CDR3 is CASDTSGGHTDTQYF. The CDR3 DNA is TGTGCCAGCGATACTAGCGGGGGACACACAGATACGCAGTATTTT.

This sequence joins TRBV4-2 and TRBJ2-3; the D call may be TRBD1 or TRBD2 (5 bases each). The V end lost 0 bases, the J end lost 1 base, and 14 bases lay between the germline ends. Germline V gives CDR1 LGHNA, CDR2 YNFKEQ. The CDR3 is 17 amino acids. CDR3 DNA: TGTGCCAGCAGCCAAGAGGGGACCCCCATGGGCACAGATACGCAGTATTTT. Translating it yields CASSQEGTPMGTDTQYF.

In this sample, this clonotype turned up many times. This sequence joins TRBV10-3 and TRBJ1-5; 8 bases line up with TRBD1. Trimming removed 2 bases from V and 0 bases from J; junction bases left unmatched: 6. Germline V gene data show CDR1 as ENHRY and CDR2 as SYGVKD. This CDR3 has 17 residues. This chain's CDR3 is CAISEPQGAYSNQPQHF. In DNA, the CDR3 is TGTGCCATCAGTGAGCCTCAGGGGGCTTATAGCAATCAGCCCCAGCATTTT.

This clonotype was seen repeatedly, ten times or more. V is TRBV7-2 and J is TRBJ1-1; a possible D gene is TRBD1 (6 bases). Germline V gene sequence: CDR1 SGHTA, CDR2 FQGNSA. The CDR3 has 13 residues. V was shortened by 6 bases and J by 8 bases, with 16 bases between the two germline ends. The CDR3 protein is CASSPKGGREAFF. The CDR3 DNA follows: TGTGCCAGCAGTCCCAAGGGGGGCAGGGAAGCTTTCTTT.

This clonotype was observed many times. The J gene is TRBJ2-1, the V gene TRBV29-1; TRBD1 matches at 8 bases. The germline V gene has CDR1 SQVTM and CDR2 ANQGSEA. There are 14 residues in the CDR3. Trimming cost V 8 bases and J 9 bases; bases outside gene matches: 15. As DNA, the CDR3 is TGCAGCCCCCCCCCCGGGCAGGGGGCTGGTGAGCAGTTCTTC. It specifies CSPPPGQGAGEQFF.

This clonotype came up many times. This chain joins TRBV20-1 and TRBJ1-4; D ambiguous. V lost 0 bases and J lost 0, with 2 bases in between. This CDR3 is built from 13 residues. Germline lookup yields CDR1 DFQATT and CDR2 SNEGSKA (reference sequence). CDR3 amino acids: CSARDTTNEKLFF. The DNA of the CDR3 is TGCAGTGCTAGAGACACAACTAATGAAAAACTGTTTTTT.

This clonotype was seen repeatedly, ten times or more. J is TRBJ1-5 and V is TRBV6-6; D uncertain. The CDR3 totals 16 residues. The germline V gene encodes CDR1 MNHNY and CDR2 SVGAGI (reference sequence). Trimming shortened V by 0 bases and J by 3 bases, and 12 bases separated the two germline ends. CDR3 region: CASSYSVQQYNQPQHF. CDR3 nucleotide sequence: TGTGCCAGCAGTTACTCGGTCCAACAGTACAATCAGCCCCAGCATTTT.

This clonotype appeared many times. The rearrangement links TRBV10-3 to TRBJ2-5, with D perhaps TRBD2 (6 bases). V shed 6 bases and J shed 3 bases, with 11 bases lying between them. The CDR3 totals 13 residues. The V gene's germline CDR1 is ENHRY and CDR2 SYGVKD. CDR3 coding DNA: TGTGCCATCAGAGGAGGGGACGAAGAGACCCAGTACTTC. Translating gives CAIRGGDEETQYF.

There are many counts of this clonotype. This chain links TRBV6-5 with TRBJ2-5, with 8 bases matching TRBD2. The CDR3 spans 16 residues. Germline lookup yields CDR1 MNHEY and CDR2 SVGAGI. With 3 bases clipped from V and 2 bases from J, the junction kept 8 bases outside the gene matches. The CDR3 region has the DNA TGTGCCAGCAGTTATAACGGGGGGGCATTTCAAGAGACCCAGTACTTC. Its protein product is CASSYNGGAFQETQYF.

The V gene is TRBV5-1, the J gene TRBJ2-5; D perhaps matches TRBD2 (5 bases). The germline V gene encodes CDR1 SGHRS and CDR2 YFSETQ. V gave up 5 bases and J gave up 0 bases, with 14 bases separating them. This CDR3 region has 15 residues. CDR3 region: CASRAGLRDQETQYF. DNA of the CDR3: TGCGCCAGCAGGGCAGGCTTGAGGGACCAAGAGACCCAGTACTTC. Variable domain in full (rest from reference TRBV5-1 and TRBJ2-5): KAGVTQTPRYLIKTRGQQVTLSCSPISGHRSVSWYQQTPGQGLQFLFEYFSETQRNKGNFPGRFSGRQFSNSRSEMNVSTLELGDSALYLCASRAGLRDQETQYFGPGTRLLVL.

This clonotype was counted ten times or more. The chain carries TRBV28 and TRBJ1-2; TRBD1 aligns across 11 bases. Germline V gives CDR1 MDHEN, CDR2 SYDVKM. The CDR3 runs 15 residues. V lost 4 bases to trimming and J lost 4 bases; unmatched junction nucleotides: 5. The CDR3 DNA reads as TGTGCCAGCAGTTCCAGGACAGGGGGCAGCTATGGCTACACCTTC. Translating it yields CASSSRTGGSYGYTF.

Notes on this clonotype: A read error may explain this, as a much larger clone is one base away. The rearrangement joins TRBV13 to TRBJ2-2; D gene unclear. This CDR3 contains 15 residues. Germline CDR1 and CDR2: PRHDT and FYEKMQ (reference sequence). CDR3 sequence reads: CTSSRGPIGTGELFF. The CDR3 region has the DNA TGTACCAGCAGCCGAGGACCAATAGGCACCGGGGAGCTGTTTTTT.